These 31 T cell receptor beta chains originate from one sample sequenced in a study of regulatory T cells in long-lasting Graves disease. Noted time point: newly diagnosed GD, antithyroid drugs for less than 3 months. After RNA was extracted from PBMCs, the TCR library was made from it. Building of the TCR beta libraries involved iRepertoire HTBI primers and Arm-PCR of CDR3 regions. Via MiXCR, TCRdb re-called the multiplex PCR reads, giving one row per CDR3 protein. The table has 620,000 or so distinct CDR3 sequences, about 16% seen once. The sample was also reused in another study, on T cells in Graves' hyperthyroidism and ophthalmopathy.

The sequenced sample was peripheral blood mononuclear cells (PBMCs), obtained at new diagnosis, from a patient treated with antithyroid drugs. These receptors all come from a woman between 25 and 40 years old with Graves disease.

This clonotype was counted ten times or more. V gene TRBV7-2 combines with J gene TRBJ2-5; D is possibly TRBD1 (7 bases). Trimming removed 2 bases from V and 5 bases from J, with 12 bases in between. Germline V CDR1 and CDR2: SGHTA, FQGNSA. The length of the CDR3 is 14 residues. CDR3 region: CASSLSRGRETQYF. The CDR3 DNA follows: TGTGCCAGCAGCTTAAGCAGGGGGAGGGAGACCCAGTACTTC.

This clonotype was seen at least ten times. The chain has TRBV7-2 and TRBJ1-1, with D perhaps TRBD1 (5 bases). Germline values: CDR1 SGHTA, CDR2 FQGNSA. The CDR3 consists of 14 residues. Trimming stripped 6 bases from V and 6 bases from J, with 17 bases between. The CDR3 bases are TGTGCCAGCAGTACCACAGGATCCCGCGCTGAAGCTTTCTTT. It codes for CASSTTGSRAEAFF.

This clonotype occurred many times. The rearrangement joins TRBV6-2 or TRBV6-3 to TRBJ2-1, with 7 bases identical to TRBD1. The CDR3 is 16 amino acids. Germline CDR1 MNHEY, CDR2 SVGEGT. The V segment lost 8 bases and the J segment 5 bases; nucleotides outside the gene matches: 15. The CDR3 region has the DNA TGTGCCAGCCAAATGGGACCCCGACAGGGAGACAATGAGCAGTTCTTC. Translation gives CASQMGPRQGDNEQFF.

This clonotype was observed at least ten times. The V gene is TRBV11-2, the J gene TRBJ2-5, with 11 bases fitting TRBD1. J was trimmed by 4 bases and V by 5 bases; bases with no gene match: 9. The length of the CDR3 is 16 residues. Germline CDR1 reads SGHAT; CDR2 reads FQNNGV. CDR3 protein: CASSPRTGGAPETQYF. CDR3 nucleotide sequence: TGTGCCAGCAGCCCTCGGACAGGGGGCGCTCCAGAGACCCAGTACTTC.

The chain links TRBV7-9 to TRBJ2-5; D not certain. The CDR3 consists of 13 residues. Germline V CDR1 and CDR2: SEHNR, FQNEAQ (reference sequence). The germline V and J ends were trimmed by 1 base and 5 bases, with 8 bases remaining between them. CDR3 residues: CASSLEGSETQYF. In DNA form, the CDR3 reads TGTGCCAGCAGCTTAGAGGGATCGGAGACCCAGTACTTC.

This clonotype has a count of ten or more. CDR3 residues: CATKAGTSTYEQYF. Written as DNA, the CDR3 is TGTGCCACCAAGGCCGGGACATCTACCTACGAGCAGTACTTC. V and J are TRBV12-3 or TRBV12-4 and TRBJ2-7, with D perhaps TRBD1 (6 bases). This CDR3 has 14 residues. With 10 bases removed from V and 2 bases from J, the gap between germline ends came to 18 bases.

This clonotype appeared a few times. The chain couples TRBV19 to TRBJ2-7; TRBD1 agrees at 9 bases. There are 15 residues in the CDR3. With 5 bases clipped from V and 0 bases from J, the junction kept 5 bases outside the gene matches. Germline CDR1 is LNHDA and CDR2 is SQIVND (reference sequence). This CDR3 is CASSAPDRGSYEQYF. The DNA for the CDR3 is TGTGCCAGTAGTGCCCCGGACAGGGGCTCCTACGAGCAGTACTTC. The entire variable domain, with the rest obtained from reference TRBV19 and TRBJ2-7, is as follows: DGGITQSPKYLFRKEGQNVTLSCEQNLNHDAMYWYRQDPGQGLRLIYYSQIVNDFQKGDIAEGYSVSREKKESFPLTVTSAQKNPTAFYLCASSAPDRGSYEQYFGPGTRLTVT.

This clonotype was recorded many times. This chain links TRBV20-1 with TRBJ2-7, with 8 nucleotides matching TRBD2. V was clipped by 0 bases and J by 3 bases; unmatched bases: 7. Germline V gene data show CDR1 as DFQATT and CDR2 as SNEGSKA (reference sequence). CDR3 length equals 15 residues. CDR3 nucleotide sequence: TGCAGTGCTAGAGATTCGACTAGCGAAAGCTACGAGCAGTACTTC. As protein: CSARDSTSESYEQYF.

Concerning this clonotype: Just one base apart from a much larger clone, this may be a read error. The chain is built from TRBV12-3 or TRBV12-4 and TRBJ2-3, with a weak D call TRBD1 (6 bases). TRBJ2-5 explains the end of the DNA better; the J call may be wrong. CDR3 length equals 15 residues. CDR3: CASRQATGSAETQYF. CDR3 sequence (DNA): TGTGCCAGCAGACAAGCTACAGGGTCGGCGGAGACCCAGTACTTC.

This clonotype was observed many times. The genes are TRBV6-1 and TRBJ2-1, with 12 bases matching TRBD2. The CDR3 has 15 residues. V shed 6 bases and J 6 bases; nucleotides not matched to a gene: 6. CDR1 is MNHNS, CDR2 SASEGT, per germline. CDR3 sequence: CASRVGLAGANEQFF. The CDR3 nucleotides read TGTGCCAGCAGGGTGGGACTAGCGGGTGCCAATGAGCAGTTCTTC.

The V call is TRBV18, the J call TRBJ1-3, with D perhaps TRBD1 (5 bases). Germline V lookup: CDR1 KGHSH, CDR2 LQKENI. The V gene lost 1 base and the J gene lost 5 bases, with 18 bases spanning the gap. The CDR3 consists of 17 residues. This CDR3 is CASSPLGTGSLRNTIYF. DNA for the CDR3: TGTGCCAGCTCACCACTCGGCACAGGAAGTTTGAGAAACACCATATATTTT. The variable domain in full, completed from reference TRBV18 and TRBJ1-3, reads NAGVMQNPRHLVRRRGQEARLRCSPMKGHSHVYWYRQLPEEGLKFMVYLQKENIIDESGMPKERFSAEFPKEGPSILRIQQVVRGDSAAYFCASSPLGTGSLRNTIYFGEGSWLTVV.

This clonotype was recorded a few times. The chain employs TRBV19 and TRBJ1-5; no clear D. From germline, CDR1 is LNHDA and CDR2 SQIVND (reference sequence). The CDR3 spans 13 residues. V gave up 3 bases and J gave up 11 bases, with 14 bases separating them. CDR3 loop: CASSILVNGAQHF. CDR3 in DNA: TGTGCCAGTAGTATCCTGGTTAACGGGGCCCAGCATTTT. Full variable domain (rest looked up from reference TRBV19 and TRBJ1-5): DGGITQSPKYLFRKEGQNVTLSCEQNLNHDAMYWYRQDPGQGLRLIYYSQIVNDFQKGDIAEGYSVSREKKESFPLTVTSAQKNPTAFYLCASSILVNGAQHFGDGTRLSIL.

Concerning this clonotype: This may arise from a read error, as a much more abundant clone is one base away. The chain recombines TRBV19 with TRBJ1-5; 8 nucleotides match TRBD1. The CDR3 runs 15 residues. After removal of 5 bases from V and 12 bases from J, the junction contained 15 bases not matched to a gene. Germline loops: CDR1 LNHDA, CDR2 SQIVND (reference sequence). The CDR3 spells CASSSRDRRWQCQHF. The DNA of the CDR3 is TGTGCCAGTAGTTCGCGGGACAGGAGGTGGCAGTGCCAGCATTTT. Using reference TRBV19 and TRBJ1-5 for the parts outside the CDR3, the full variable domain is DGGITQSPKYLFRKEGQNVTLSCEQNLNHDAMYWYRQDPGQGLRLIYYSQIVNDFQKGDIAEGYSVSREKKESFPLTVTSAQKNPTAFYLCASSSRDRRWQCQHFGDGTRLSIL.

At least ten counts were recorded for this clonotype. V usage is TRBV11-2 and J usage is TRBJ1-3; possibly TRBD1 for D (6 bases). The CDR3 has 14 amino acids. V was trimmed by 5 bases and J by 3 bases, leaving 11 bases between them. The germline V gene encodes CDR1 SGHAT and CDR2 FQNNGV. The CDR3 coding sequence is TGTGCCAGCAGCCGGGACACCGATGGAAACACCATATATTTT. Translated, it gives CASSRDTDGNTIYF.

This clonotype occurred a few times. V usage is TRBV3-1 and J usage is TRBJ2-5, with 10 bases identical to TRBD1. V lost 0 bases and J lost 4; bases outside the gene matches: 8. The CDR3 length is 17 residues. Germline CDR1 reads LGHDT; CDR2 reads YNNKEL (reference sequence). The CDR3 nucleotides read TGTGCCAGCAGCCAAGACCCGGACAGGGGGATGGGAGAGACCCAGTACTTC. Translating it yields CASSQDPDRGMGETQYF.

This chain connects TRBV7-9 to TRBJ2-1; TRBD2 matches 12 bases. This CDR3 contains 18 residues. V was clipped by 0 bases and J by 2 bases; unmatched bases: 5. Germline values: CDR1 SEHNR, CDR2 FQNEAQ (reference sequence). For the CDR3, the DNA is TGTGCCAGCAGCTTAGCCCTAGCGGGAGGGCCCGCCTACAATGAGCAGTTCTTC. Protein sequence: CASSLALAGGPAYNEQFF.

The chain uses TRBV7-2 and TRBJ1-1, with D uncertain. Trimming stripped 5 bases from V and 1 base from J, with 17 bases between. The CDR3 is 16 amino acids. The V gene's germline CDR1 is SGHTA and CDR2 FQGNSA. CDR3 amino acids: CASSLFTRSANTEAFF. The CDR3 coding sequence is TGTGCCAGCAGCCTATTCACTCGATCCGCGAACACTGAAGCTTTCTTT.

Details on this clonotype: A much larger clone lies one base from this, so it may be a read error. It is likely a read error, because the conserved phenylalanine at the end of the CDR3 is missing. The V gene is TRBV3-1, the J gene TRBJ2-3; 10 nucleotides align to TRBD2. The CDR3 is 17 residues long. From germline, CDR1 is LGHDT and CDR2 YNNKEL (reference sequence). V was clipped by 0 bases and J by 4 bases; unmatched bases: 7. Here the CDR3 DNA reads TGTGCCAGCAGCCAAGAGAGGCTAGCGGGAGAAGCAGATACGCAGTATTCT. Residues: CASSQERLAGEADTQYS.

V is TRBV12-3 or TRBV12-4 and J is TRBJ2-1, with 7 bases aligning to TRBD2. There are 16 residues in the CDR3. With V trimmed by 1 base and J by 8 bases, 11 bases remained unmatched. The CDR3 region is CASSLEVGGLRDEQFF. For the CDR3, the DNA is TGTGCCAGCAGTTTAGAGGTGGGAGGGCTTAGGGATGAGCAGTTCTTC.

A few counts support this clonotype. The J gene is TRBJ2-4, the V gene TRBV6-2 or TRBV6-3; TRBD1 might be the D (6 bases). Trimming stripped 7 bases from V and 3 bases from J, with 10 bases between. The CDR3 is made up of 13 amino acids. CDR1 is MNHEY, CDR2 SVGEGT, per germline. CDR3 DNA sequence: TGTGCCAGCATCGGGGACATCAAAAACATTCAGTACTTC. Protein: CASIGDIKNIQYF.

The table lists this clonotype with a few counts. Germline and junction disagree at one end, which may indicate a read error. The V and J genes are TRBV7-7 and TRBJ2-5; 7 bases line up with TRBD1. The germline V gene encodes CDR1 SSHAT and CDR2 FNYEAQ (reference sequence). This CDR3 is built from 14 residues. The CDR3 region is CASSLGGLSETQYF. DNA for the CDR3: TGTGCTAGCAGCTTAGGGGGCTTGTCCGAGACCCAGTACTTC. Full variable domain (outside the CDR3, taken from reference TRBV7-7 and TRBJ2-5): GAGVSQSPRYKVTKRGQDVTLRCDPISSHATLYWYQQALGQGPEFLTYFNYEAQPDKSGLPSDRFSAERPEGSISTLTIQRTEQRDSAMYRCASSLGGLSETQYFGPGTRLLVL.

This clonotype has more than one count but fewer than ten. The V and J genes are TRBV20-1 and TRBJ2-7; D is possibly TRBD1 (6 bases). CDR1 and CDR2 (germline): DFQATT, SNEGSKA (reference sequence). V dropped 4 bases and J dropped 3 bases, with 16 bases sitting between them. The CDR3 contains 14 residues. CDR3 bases: TGCAGTGCTATCCACTCCGGGACAAACTACGAGCAGTACTTC. Its translation: CSAIHSGTNYEQYF.

The chain is built from TRBV18 and TRBJ1-1, with D possibly TRBD1 on 6 matching bases. The CDR3 consists of 18 residues. Looked up from germline, CDR1 is KGHSH and CDR2 is LQKENI. V lost 5 bases and J lost 0, with 22 bases in between. The CDR3 DNA reads TGTGCCAGCTCAACTCGACCCCAGGGGCCAGCGTTGAACACTGAAGCTTTCTTT. Translating gives CASSTRPQGPALNTEAFF. Using reference TRBV18 and TRBJ1-1 for the parts outside the CDR3, the full variable domain is NAGVMQNPRHLVRRRGQEARLRCSPMKGHSHVYWYRQLPEEGLKFMVYLQKENIIDESGMPKERFSAEFPKEGPSILRIQQVVRGDSAAYFCASSTRPQGPALNTEAFFGQGTRLTVV.

This clonotype has a count of ten or more. The chain uses TRBV6-1 and TRBJ1-5; tentative D call: TRBD1 (5 bases). Trimming took off 6 bases at V and 3 bases at J, with 15 bases between the two ends. The CDR3 loop spans 15 amino acids. CDR1 is MNHNS, CDR2 SASEGT, per germline. DNA for the CDR3: TGTGCCAGCAGAAGAGACAGTTTTCTCAATCAGCCCCAGCATTTT. As protein: CASRRDSFLNQPQHF.

This clonotype was picked up many times. The chain employs TRBV7-2 and TRBJ2-1; 13 bases map to TRBD2. Germline V CDR1 and CDR2: SGHTA, FQGNSA. V trimming: 3 bases; J trimming: 5 bases; junction bases outside the gene matches: 13. The CDR3 covers 19 residues. The CDR3 sequence is CASSFGPATSGRWDNEQFF. The DNA of the CDR3 is TGTGCCAGCAGCTTTGGGCCGGCGACTAGCGGGAGGTGGGACAATGAGCAGTTCTTC.

This clonotype was detected only a few times. The chain is built from TRBV28 and TRBJ1-4; 7 nucleotides match TRBD1. V was clipped by 6 bases and J by 4 bases; unmatched bases: 8. Germline assignment: CDR1 MDHEN and CDR2 SYDVKM. The CDR3 runs to 15 residues. In DNA, the CDR3 is TGTGCCAGCAGGAGGGGGCTCAGAGTTAATGAAAAACTGTTTTTT. Its translation: CASRRGLRVNEKLFF.

V usage is TRBV28 and J usage is TRBJ1-5; 9 nucleotides align to TRBD1. The V gene's germline CDR1 is MDHEN and CDR2 SYDVKM. The V gene end was trimmed by 2 bases and the J gene end by 9 bases; junction bases not matched to a gene: 11. CDR3 size: 16 residues. This CDR3 reads CASSLGTGILRRPQHF. The CDR3 bases are TGTGCCAGCAGTTTAGGGACAGGGATCCTGAGAAGGCCCCAGCATTTT.

Regarding this clonotype: A read error may be the cause here, since a much bigger clone is one base away. The rearrangement links TRBV7-3 to TRBJ2-7; no clear D gene. The CDR3 is 15 residues long. Germline lookup yields CDR1 SGHTA and CDR2 FQGTGA. V lost 5 bases, J lost 2 bases, and 16 bases lay in between. CDR3 sequence reads: CASSAHRALTYEQYF. The CDR3 coding sequence is TGTGCCAGCAGCGCCCACAGAGCCCTTACCTACGAGCAGTACTTC.

This clonotype was counted only a few times. Here the CDR3 reads CSARDRRGLGGYTF. For the CDR3, the DNA is TGCAGTGCTAGAGATCGGAGAGGGTTGGGCGGCTACACCTTC. This chain connects TRBV20-1 to TRBJ1-2; no firm D call. The CDR3 runs 14 residues. The V end lost 0 bases, the J end lost 8 bases, and 16 bases lay between the germline ends. Germline lookup yields CDR1 DFQATT and CDR2 SNEGSKA (reference sequence).

This clonotype came up many times. V and J are TRBV5-4 and TRBJ2-3; 9 bases align to TRBD2. Germline-derived CDR1 and CDR2 are SGHNT and YYREEE (reference sequence). After removal of 4 bases from V and 6 bases from J, the junction contained 6 bases not matched to a gene. The CDR3 spans 14 residues. CDR3 residues: CASSPGTSRDTQYF. CDR3 coding DNA: TGTGCCAGCAGCCCCGGGACTAGCAGGGATACGCAGTATTTT.

This clonotype was counted many times. The CDR3 loop reads CSARDADIGTYGYTF. The CDR3 DNA follows: TGCAGTGCTAGAGATGCGGACATAGGAACCTATGGCTACACCTTC. This sequence joins TRBV20-1 and TRBJ1-2, with TRBD1 as a possible D gene (5 bases). Germline V gene lookup returns CDR1 DFQATT and CDR2 SNEGSKA (reference sequence). CDR3 length: 15 amino acids. Trimming left V 0 bases short and J 4 bases short, with 15 bases between.